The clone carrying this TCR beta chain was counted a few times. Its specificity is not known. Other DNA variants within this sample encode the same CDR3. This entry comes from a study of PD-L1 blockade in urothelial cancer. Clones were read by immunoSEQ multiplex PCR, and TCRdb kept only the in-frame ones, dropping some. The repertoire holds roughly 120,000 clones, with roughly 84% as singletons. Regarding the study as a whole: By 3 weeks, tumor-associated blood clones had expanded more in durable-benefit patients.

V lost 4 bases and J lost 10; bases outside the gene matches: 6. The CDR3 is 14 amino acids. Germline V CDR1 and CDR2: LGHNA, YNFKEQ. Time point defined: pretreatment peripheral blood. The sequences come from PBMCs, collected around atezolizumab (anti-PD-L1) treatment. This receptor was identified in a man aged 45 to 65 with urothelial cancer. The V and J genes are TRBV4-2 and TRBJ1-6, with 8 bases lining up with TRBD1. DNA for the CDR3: TGTGCCAGCAGCCCCGGACAGGGTAACTCACCCCTCCACTTT. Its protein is CASSPGQGNSPLHF.